Listed below are T cell receptor beta chains from one sample, sequenced in a study of blood T cell repertoires in COVID-19. The method was immunoSEQ multiplex PCR; TCRdb's version includes in-frame clones alone and lacks a portion of them. This table holds approximately 87,000 clones, roughly 91% found once. The sequencing sample was made of peripheral blood. The receptors were gathered from a man aged 70-80 years with active or convalescent COVID-19. Each CDR3 is given with its conserved first and last residue. D genes are given only for firm matches. Some rows have no size entry. The others give once, few or many, or a class for an expanded clone.

v_gene	j_gene	abundance	d_gene	CDR3aa	CDR3nt
TRBV9	TRBJ1-2	NA	NA	CASSVTGSFGYTF	TGTGCCAGCAGCGTAACAGGGAGCTTTGGCTACACCTTC
TRBV6-2/TRBV6-3	TRBJ2-3	NA	TRBD2	CASSYNPTSGRSDTQYF	TGTGCCAGCAGTTATAACCCGACTAGCGGGAGGTCAGATACGCAGTATTTT
TRBV6-5	TRBJ1-2	NA	NA	CASSFSGFLSYGYTF	TGTGCCAGCAGCTTCTCAGGGTTCCTGTCCTATGGCTACACCTTC
TRBV28	TRBJ1-2	NA	TRBD1	CASSLLRGPGGYTF	TGTGCCAGCAGTTTGCTCAGGGGGCCCGGTGGCTACACCTTC
TRBV2	TRBJ2-3	NA	NA	CASSRTGPQQYF	TGTGCCAGCAGTCGAACAGGGCCTCAGCAGTATTTT
TRBV5-1	TRBJ1-1	NA	NA	CASRPGGDNTEAFF	TGCGCCAGCAGGCCGGGAGGCGATAACACTGAAGCTTTCTTT
TRBV10-3	TRBJ1-6	NA	NA	CAISESRGSYNSPLHF	TGTGCCATCAGTGAGTCAAGGGGGTCCTATAATTCACCCCTCCACTTT
TRBV19	TRBJ2-1	NA	NA	CASSTLGSYNEQFF	TGTGCCAGTAGTACCTTAGGGAGCTACAATGAGCAGTTCTTC
TRBV6-1	TRBJ1-2	NA	NA	CASSEVSGNNYGYTF	TGTGCCAGCAGTGAAGTTTCCGGTAATAACTATGGCTACACCTTC
TRBV3-1/TRBV3-2	TRBJ1-6	NA	NA	CASSQLERNSPLHF	TGTGCCAGCAGCCAACTGGAGAGGAATTCACCCCTCCACTTT
TRBV7-9	TRBJ2-3	few	NA	CASSSGTDTQYF	TGTGCCAGCAGCTCCGGCACAGATACGCAGTATTTT
TRBV19	TRBJ2-2	NA	TRBD1	CASSLQGVNTGELFF	TGTGCCAGTAGCCTTCAGGGGGTAAACACCGGGGAGCTGTTTTTT
TRBV2	TRBJ2-3	NA	TRBD2	CASSVAGHTDTQYF	TGTGCCAGCAGTGTAGCGGGACACACAGATACGCAGTATTTT
TRBV6-2/TRBV6-3	TRBJ1-3	NA	TRBD1	CASSYPADRAGTIYF	TGTGCCAGCAGTTACCCCGCGGACAGGGCCGGCACCATATATTTT
TRBV19	TRBJ1-4	NA	TRBD1	CASSPRGGSNEKLFF	TGTGCCAGTAGCCCCCGAGGGGGCTCGAATGAAAAACTGTTTTTT
TRBV6-2/TRBV6-3	TRBJ1-6	NA	TRBD1	CASSYRRQGDSPLHF	TGTGCCAGCAGTTACCGGCGGCAGGGGGACTCACCCCTCCACTTT
TRBV6-6	TRBJ1-2	NA	NA	CASSLQGRNGYTF	TGTGCCAGCAGTCTCCAGGGTAGGAATGGCTACACCTTC
TRBV28	TRBJ1-6	NA	NA	CASRAGQYNSPLHF	TGTGCCAGCCGAGCCGGACAGTATAATTCACCCCTCCACTTT
TRBV7-8	TRBJ2-7	NA	NA	CASSLLGGGGYEQYF	TGTGCCAGCAGCTTATTGGGGGGAGGGGGATACGAGCAGTACTTC
TRBV28	TRBJ2-7	NA	NA	CASSFLRGSYEQYF	TGTGCCAGCAGTTTTCTAAGGGGATCCTACGAGCAGTACTTC
TRBV6-5	TRBJ2-5	NA	TRBD1	CASSWLPGQGGETQYF	TGTGCCAGCAGTTGGCTCCCTGGACAGGGTGGAGAGACCCAGTACTTC
TRBV20-1	TRBJ1-1	NA	NA	CSAPIPLRAFF	TGCAGTGCTCCGATTCCTTTGCGAGCTTTCTTT
TRBV7-9	TRBJ2-1	NA	NA	CASSLGRQVSYNEQFF	TGTGCCAGCAGCTTAGGCCGACAGGTCTCCTACAATGAGCAGTTCTTC
TRBV3-1/TRBV3-2	TRBJ1-3	NA	TRBD1	CASSQEHRGTGNTIYF	TGTGCCAGCAGCCAAGAACACAGGGGAACTGGAAACACCATATATTTT
TRBV24-1	TRBJ1-2	NA	TRBD1	CATSTGGSYGYTF	TGTGCCACCAGTACAGGGGGCTCATATGGCTACACCTTC
TRBV3-1/TRBV3-2	TRBJ1-3	NA	NA	CASSLGQGNTIYF	TGTGCCAGCAGCCTGGGACAAGGAAACACCATATATTTT
TRBV9	TRBJ2-7	NA	TRBD2	CASSPGLAMVYEQYF	TGTGCCAGCAGCCCGGGACTAGCGATGGTCTACGAGCAGTACTTC
TRBV3-1/TRBV3-2	TRBJ1-2	NA	NA	CASSQGLGGGRRGYTF	TGTGCCAGCAGCCAAGGCCTTGGCGGGGGACGCCGTGGCTACACCTTC
TRBV6-6	TRBJ1-4	NA	TRBD1	CASSPRPGQGASEKLFF	TGTGCCAGCAGTCCGAGGCCGGGACAGGGGGCATCCGAAAAACTGTTTTTT
TRBV21-1	TRBJ1-4	NA	NA	CASSKEGQGASGEKLFF	TGTGCCAGCAGCAAAGAGGGCCAGGGGGCCTCGGGCGAAAAACTGTTTTTT
TRBV5-1	TRBJ1-5	NA	NA	CASSFSGEGQPQHF	TGCGCCAGCAGCTTCTCAGGGGAAGGGCAGCCCCAGCATTTT
TRBV19	TRBJ2-4	NA	TRBD2	CASSFSGTAKNIQYF	TGTGCCAGTAGTTTTAGCGGGACAGCCAAAAACATTCAGTACTTC
TRBV27	TRBJ2-7	NA	TRBD2	CASSPHGSGRSLINNLYEQYF	TGTGCCAGCAGTCCCCACGGTAGCGGGAGGAGCCTAATCAACAACCTCTACGAGCAGTACTTC
TRBV4-3	TRBJ2-2	NA	TRBD2	CASSQDRLASGELFF	TGCGCCAGCAGCCAAGATCGACTAGCCTCCGGGGAGCTGTTTTTT
TRBV27	TRBJ2-5	NA	TRBD2	CASSFRSSGRAAKETQYF	TGTGCCAGCAGTTTTAGGTCTAGCGGGAGGGCCGCTAAAGAGACCCAGTACTTC
TRBV6-2/TRBV6-3	TRBJ2-5	once	TRBD2	CASSSYGTSTFETQYF	TGTGCCAGCAGTTCCTACGGGACTAGCACCTTCGAGACCCAGTACTTC
TRBV6-2/TRBV6-3	TRBJ2-5	NA	TRBD1	CASSLSGTGQETQYF	TGTGCCAGCAGTTTATCCGGGACAGGCCAAGAGACCCAGTACTTC
TRBV29-1	TRBJ1-2	NA	NA	CSASQITYGYTF	TGCAGCGCTTCTCAGATAACCTATGGCTACACCTTC
TRBV9	TRBJ2-1	NA	TRBD2	CASSVGTSGRASNEQFF	TGTGCCAGCAGCGTAGGGACTAGCGGGAGGGCCAGCAATGAGCAGTTCTTC
TRBV5-1	TRBJ2-1	NA	NA	CASSPGTYNEQFF	TGCGCCAGCAGCCCGGGGACCTACAATGAGCAGTTCTTC
TRBV27	TRBJ1-6	NA	TRBD1	CASSLSGQGGTPLHF	TGTGCCAGCAGTTTATCAGGGCAGGGGGGCACACCCCTCCACTTT
TRBV19	TRBJ2-7	NA	NA	CASSNTGPPYEQYF	TGTGCCAGTTCTAATACAGGACCTCCTTACGAGCAGTACTTC
TRBV11-2	TRBJ2-1	NA	TRBD2	CASSPQGGSGNEQFF	TGTGCCAGCAGCCCACAAGGCGGGAGTGGAAATGAGCAGTTCTTC
TRBV19	TRBJ2-7	NA	TRBD2	CASSIQAGGAYEQYF	TGTGCCAGTAGTATCCAAGCGGGAGGCGCCTACGAGCAGTACTTC
TRBV6-1	TRBJ1-2	NA	NA	CASSEGGLSNGYTF	TGTGCCAGCAGTGAGGGGGGTCTCTCTAATGGCTACACCTTC
TRBV7-9	TRBJ2-1	NA	TRBD2	CASSLASGRGGMNEQFF	TGTGCCAGCAGCTTAGCTAGCGGGAGGGGAGGAATGAATGAGCAGTTCTTC
TRBV10-3	TRBJ2-7	NA	TRBD2	CAISEAGGLYF	TGTGCCATCAGTGAGGCGGGAGGACTGTACTTC
TRBV30	TRBJ1-1	NA	TRBD1	CAWTLTGWDTEAFF	TGTGCCTGGACCCTGACAGGGTGGGACACTGAAGCTTTCTTT
TRBV30	TRBJ2-2	NA	NA	CARRVDTGELFF	TGTGCCCGGCGGGTGGACACCGGGGAGCTGTTTTTT
TRBV19	TRBJ2-5	NA	NA	CASSGTPRETQYF	TGTGCCAGCTCCGGGACACCCCGGGAGACCCAGTACTTC
TRBV6-5	TRBJ1-4	few	NA	CASTLTGDGYEKLFF	TGTGCCAGCACCCTCACGGGGGACGGTTATGAAAAACTGTTTTTT
TRBV11-1	TRBJ2-1	NA	TRBD2	CASSLVPSGTEQFF	TGTGCCAGCAGCTTAGTCCCTAGCGGGACTGAGCAGTTCTTC
TRBV10-3	TRBJ2-2	NA	TRBD1	CAISGTGGNTGELFF	TGTGCCATCAGTGGGACAGGGGGAAACACCGGGGAGCTGTTTTTT
TRBV29-1	TRBJ2-1	NA	TRBD2	CSVAGRVSYNEQFF	TGCAGCGTTGCCGGGAGGGTCTCCTACAATGAGCAGTTCTTC